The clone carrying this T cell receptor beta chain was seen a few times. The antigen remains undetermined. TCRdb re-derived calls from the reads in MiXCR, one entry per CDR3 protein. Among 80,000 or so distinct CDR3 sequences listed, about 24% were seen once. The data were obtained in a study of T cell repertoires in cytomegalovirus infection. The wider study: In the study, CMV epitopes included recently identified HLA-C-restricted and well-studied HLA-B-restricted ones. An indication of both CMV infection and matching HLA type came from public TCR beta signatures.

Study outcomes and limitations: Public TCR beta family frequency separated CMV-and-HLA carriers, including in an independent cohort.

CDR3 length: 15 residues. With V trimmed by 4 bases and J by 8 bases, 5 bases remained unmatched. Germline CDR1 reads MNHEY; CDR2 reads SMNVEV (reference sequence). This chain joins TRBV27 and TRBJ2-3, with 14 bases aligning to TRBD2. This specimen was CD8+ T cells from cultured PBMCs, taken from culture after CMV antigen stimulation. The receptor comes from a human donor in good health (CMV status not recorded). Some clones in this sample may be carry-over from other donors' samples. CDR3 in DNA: TGTGCCAGCAGTTCGGGGACTAGCGGGGGAGTTACGCAGTATTTT. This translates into CASSSGTSGGVTQYF.